This T cell receptor beta chain appears in the sequencing data of a study of CD8 T cells in Susac syndrome. Worth noting for this clonotype: The antigen remains undetermined.

It was with random hexamers that 0.5 to 1 ug RNA was reverse transcribed. Multiplex PCR with immunoSEQ amplified the TCR beta CDR3 across 54 Vbeta and 13 Jbeta. One entry per CDR3 protein results from TCRdb running MiXCR on the immunoSEQ multiplex PCR reads. The repertoire holds around 130,000 distinct CDR3 sequences, with 85% to 95% as singletons. Controls comprised healthy donors matched for age and sex. Isolation of CD8+ and CD4+ T cells was performed negatively, whereas enrichment of TEMRA cells was done by FACS. CDR1 and CDR2 from the germline V gene are SGHDN and FVKESK. The CDR3 spans 14 residues. Trimming pared 3 bases from V and 0 bases from J, leaving 9 bases between. Study-wide points: The authors acknowledged that their TCR sequencing and HLA analysis involved a relatively small number of individuals.

The receptor was derived from a human donor in good health. The rearrangement joins TRBV14 to TRBJ2-7; D is unresolved. Sequencing used CD4+ T cells from PBMCs. The CDR3, as DNA: TGTGCCAGCAGCCATTTAGGCAGCTCCTACGAGCAGTACTTC. The encoded protein is CASSHLGSSYEQYF.